One sample yielded the 21 T cell receptor beta chains listed below, sequenced in a study of cytomegalovirus exposure and HLA in healthy donors. Produced via immunoSEQ multiplex PCR; TCRdb's table is partial and in-frame only. This sample has 200,000 to 250,000 clones, with roughly 85% found just once. What was sequenced was PBMCs. These receptors came from a woman aged 18-29 years in good health and CMV-seronegative.

The rearrangement joins TRBV28 to TRBJ2-3; possible D gene TRBD1, 6 bases. V was pared by 4 bases and J by 0 bases, with 11 bases between. The CDR3 loop spans 15 amino acids. Germline assignment: CDR1 MDHEN and CDR2 SYDVKM. DNA of the CDR3: TGTGCCAGCAGTTCTCCAGGGGCTAGCACAGATACGCAGTATTTT. It is translated as CASSSPGASTDTQYF. Together with reference TRBV28 and TRBJ2-3, the CDR3 gives the full variable domain: DVKVTQSSRYLVKRTGEKVFLECVQDMDHENMFWYRQDPGLGLRLIYFSYDVKMKEKGDIPEGYSVSREKKERFSLILESASTNQTSMYLCASSSPGASTDTQYFGPGTRLTVL.

This clone was seen just once. The chain combines TRBV2 with TRBJ1-1; 10 bases agree with TRBD1. Looked up from germline, CDR1 is SNHLY and CDR2 is FYNNEI. V lost 6 bases to trimming and J lost 3 bases; unmatched junction nucleotides: 7. The CDR3 contains 15 residues. The CDR3 coding sequence is TGTGCCAGCAGACGGGACAGGGGTGTCTACACTGAAGCTTTCTTT. It specifies CASRRDRGVYTEAFF. The whole variable domain, remainder taken from reference TRBV2 and TRBJ1-1, is EPEVTQTPSHQVTQMGQEVILRCVPISNHLYFYWYRQILGQKVEFLVSFYNNEISEKSEIFDDQFSVERPDGSNFTLKIRSTKLEDSAMYFCASRRDRGVYTEAFFGQGTRLTVV.

The rearrangement links TRBV30 to TRBJ2-6; no firm D call. The CDR3 consists of 15 residues. The V gene's germline CDR1 is GTSNPN and CDR2 SVGIG (reference sequence). V gave up 3 bases and J gave up 0 bases, with 9 bases separating them. CDR3 residues: CAWSPYSSGANVLTF. The CDR3 region has the DNA TGTGCCTGGAGCCCCTACAGCTCTGGGGCCAACGTCCTGACTTTC.

The chain uses TRBV27 and TRBJ2-5; 8 nucleotides align to TRBD2. The CDR3 runs to 13 residues. With 2 bases clipped from V and 10 bases from J, the junction kept 6 bases outside the gene matches. Per the germline V gene, CDR1 is MNHEY and CDR2 is SMNVEV (reference sequence). The CDR3 region is CASSLGAGEGQYF. CDR3 DNA: TGTGCCAGCAGTTTAGGAGCGGGAGAAGGCCAGTACTTC.

This sequence joins TRBV7-9 and TRBJ2-1; 7 bases fit TRBD2. The trim removed 6 bases at V and 4 bases at J, leaving 21 bases unmatched. Per the germline V gene, CDR1 is SEHNR and CDR2 is FQNEAQ (reference sequence). This CDR3 contains 19 residues. The CDR3 DNA follows: TGTGCCAGCAGTTTCGCCCCGGGGAGGGGAGGAGGGAGTTACAATGAGCAGTTCTTC. This codes for CASSFAPGRGGGSYNEQFF.

CDR3 coding DNA: TGCAGCGCTAGCGGGGGGGCCTACAATGAGCAGTTCTTC. It yields the protein CSASGGAYNEQFF. V and J are TRBV29-1 and TRBJ2-1, with 12 positions matching TRBD2. This CDR3 comprises 13 residues. Germline loops: CDR1 SQVTM, CDR2 ANQGSEA. V gave up 7 bases and J gave up 2 bases; unmatched junction bases: 0.

This sequence joins TRBV6-5 and TRBJ1-2; the D is unclear. This CDR3 is built from 13 residues. Per germline, CDR1 MNHEY and CDR2 SVGAGI. V lost 6 bases and J lost 2, with 10 bases in between. Written as DNA, the CDR3 is TGTGCCAGCAGATTACCTGGGAACTATGGCTACACCTTC. It translates to CASRLPGNYGYTF.

The chain couples TRBV5-8 to TRBJ1-4; maybe TRBD1 (5 bases). Between the trimmed V and J ends, which lost 4 bases and 1 base, there was a span of 14 bases. Germline lookup yields CDR1 SGHTS and CDR2 YDEGEE. This CDR3 is built from 16 residues. CDR3 bases: TGTGCCAGCAGCCCCGCCCGAGGGGTAACTAATGAAAAACTGTTTTTT. Translation gives CASSPARGVTNEKLFF.

The gene calls are TRBV11-2 and TRBJ2-6; a weak D match, TRBD2 (6 bases). Germline V gene sequence: CDR1 SGHAT, CDR2 FQNNGV. Between the trimmed V and J ends, which lost 8 bases and 0 bases, there was a span of 8 bases. The CDR3 consists of 14 residues. The CDR3 DNA reads as TGTGCCAGCGCCGGGAGCTCTGGGGCCAACGTCCTGACTTTC. As protein: CASAGSSGANVLTF.

This rearrangement joins TRBV2 to TRBJ1-5; 7 bases are shared with TRBD1. V shed 5 bases, J shed 10 bases, and the junction held 14 bases outside the gene matches. This CDR3 is built from 15 residues. Germline V lookup: CDR1 SNHLY, CDR2 FYNNEI. This chain's CDR3 is CASSLLGTATSPQHF. CDR3 in DNA: TGTGCCAGCAGTTTATTAGGGACAGCCACGTCCCCCCAGCATTTT.

The chain links TRBV27 to TRBJ1-5, with TRBD1 matching 8 bases. J was trimmed by 0 bases and V by 6 bases; bases with no gene match: 13. The CDR3 sequence is 18 residues long. Germline CDR1 MNHEY, CDR2 SMNVEV (reference sequence). DNA for the CDR3: TGTGCCAGCAGCCGCCGGAACAGGGGGGGAGATAGCAATCAGCCCCAGCATTTT. Protein: CASSRRNRGGDSNQPQHF.

The chain carries TRBV7-2 and TRBJ2-3; the match to TRBD2 covers 7 bases. J gave up 0 bases and V 4 bases, and 4 bases lay outside the gene matches. Per germline, CDR1 SGHTA and CDR2 FQGNSA. The CDR3 runs to 15 residues. The CDR3 region has the DNA TGTGCCAGCAGCTCTAGCGGTACTAGCACAGATACGCAGTATTTT. Translating it yields CASSSSGTSTDTQYF.

The sample holds a few counts of this clone. V usage is TRBV6-4 and J usage is TRBJ1-2; the D gene is possibly TRBD1 (5 bases). Germline loops: CDR1 MRHNA, CDR2 SNTAGT. This CDR3 is 14 amino acids long. Trimming pared 3 bases from V and 4 bases from J, leaving 12 bases between. The CDR3 sequence: CASSDGRAGYGYTF. The DNA for the CDR3 is TGTGCCAGCAGTGATGGCAGGGCGGGCTATGGCTACACCTTC.

This chain connects TRBV5-1 to TRBJ1-2; no definite D call. The germline gives CDR1 SGHRS, CDR2 YFSETQ. V was trimmed by 0 bases and J by 5 bases, leaving 11 bases between them. The length of the CDR3 is 14 residues. CDR3 sequence reads: CASSLGTPSYGYTF. The CDR3, as DNA: TGCGCCAGCAGCTTGGGGACGCCTTCATATGGCTACACCTTC.

The rearrangement joins TRBV2 to TRBJ2-1, with 7 bases matching TRBD1. CDR1 is SNHLY, CDR2 FYNNEI, per germline. This CDR3 comprises 15 residues. V lost 7 bases, J lost 9 bases, and 15 bases stayed unmatched. DNA of the CDR3: TGTGCCAGCAAGAACCGGGAAACAGGGGCTAGTGAGCAGTTCTTC. Residues: CASKNRETGASEQFF.

V is TRBV5-1 and J is TRBJ2-1; 12 positions match TRBD2. Germline V lookup: CDR1 SGHRS, CDR2 YFSETQ. V was clipped by 0 bases and J by 10 bases; unmatched bases: 8. The length of the CDR3 is 16 residues. The CDR3 loop is CASSLAPSGGAGEQFF. DNA of the CDR3: TGCGCCAGCAGCTTGGCCCCTAGCGGGGGGGCTGGAGAGCAGTTCTTC.

The chain has TRBV28 and TRBJ1-1; 8 positions match TRBD1. V shed 11 bases and J 5 bases; nucleotides not matched to a gene: 10. Germline lookup yields CDR1 MDHEN and CDR2 SYDVKM. The CDR3 runs 13 residues. This CDR3 is CAGKGQGLTEAFF. The CDR3 bases are TGTGCCGGAAAAGGACAGGGCTTGACTGAAGCTTTCTTT.

CDR3 loop: CASSDGGSLVQPQHF. In DNA form, the CDR3 reads TGTGCCAGCAGTGACGGGGGGTCGCTCGTTCAGCCCCAGCATTTT. The chain links TRBV2 to TRBJ1-5, with TRBD1 as a possible D gene (5 bases). CDR1 is SNHLY and CDR2 is FYNNEI in the germline V gene. The V end lost 3 bases, the J end lost 6 bases, and 15 bases lay between the germline ends. This CDR3 region has 15 residues.

This chain links TRBV6-6 with TRBJ1-2; D is uncertain. Germline V CDR1 and CDR2: MNHNY, SVGAGI (reference sequence). This CDR3 has 14 residues. Trimming pared 2 bases from V and 2 bases from J, leaving 9 bases between. CDR3 coding DNA: TGTGCCAGCAGTTACGGGGTCAGCAACTATGGCTACACCTTC. This encodes CASSYGVSNYGYTF.

V usage is TRBV6-1 and J usage is TRBJ2-3, with 15 bases aligning to TRBD2. J lost 8 bases, V lost 8 bases, and 5 bases had no gene match. CDR3 length: 14 amino acids. The germline V gene encodes CDR1 MNHNS and CDR2 SASEGT. CDR3 sequence reads: CASLRTSGGGTQYF. DNA of the CDR3: TGTGCCAGCTTGAGGACTAGCGGGGGGGGTACGCAGTATTTT.

At least ten counts were recorded for this clone. The J gene is TRBJ2-7, the V gene TRBV18, with D perhaps matching TRBD2 (6 bases). Germline assignment: CDR1 KGHSH and CDR2 LQKENI. The CDR3 is 15 residues long. Trimming left V 2 bases short and J 9 bases short, with 20 bases between. The CDR3 sequence: CASSPDPGPGEGQYF. CDR3 DNA sequence: TGTGCCAGCTCACCAGATCCGGGGCCGGGGGAAGGGCAGTACTTC.